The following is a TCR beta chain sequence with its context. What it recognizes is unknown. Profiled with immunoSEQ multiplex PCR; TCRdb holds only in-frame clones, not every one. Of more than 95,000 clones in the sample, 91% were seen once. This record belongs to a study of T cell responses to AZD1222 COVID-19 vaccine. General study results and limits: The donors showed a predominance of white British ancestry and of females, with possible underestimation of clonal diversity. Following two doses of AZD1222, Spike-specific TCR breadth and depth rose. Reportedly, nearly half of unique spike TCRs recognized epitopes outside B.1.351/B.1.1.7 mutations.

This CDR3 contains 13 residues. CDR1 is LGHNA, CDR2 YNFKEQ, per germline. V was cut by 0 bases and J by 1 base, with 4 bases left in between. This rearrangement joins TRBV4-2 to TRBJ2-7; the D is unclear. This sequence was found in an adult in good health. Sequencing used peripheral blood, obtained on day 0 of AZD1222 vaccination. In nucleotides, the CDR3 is TGTGCCAGCAGCCAAGACAGATCCTACGAGCAGTACTTC. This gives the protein CASSQDRSYEQYF.